These 18 T cell receptor beta chains were all obtained from the same sample, sequenced in a study of T cells in Graves' hyperthyroidism and ophthalmopathy. Authors of the study amplified TCR beta CDR3 regions from RNA transcripts. Using the HTBI primer set, a first-round RT-PCR was run on the TCR CDR3. TCRdb analysed the multiplex PCR reads with MiXCR anew, one entry per CDR3 protein. The repertoire includes more than 550,000 distinct CDR3 sequences, 15% to 20% of them detected once, and approximately 15% sits in the top ten. Sequenced input: blood. These receptors were obtained from a woman aged 45-65 years with Graves' hyperthyroidism that later progressed to Graves' ophthalmopathy.

This clonotype appeared a few times. This rearrangement joins TRBV6-1 to TRBJ1-4, with no clear D. This CDR3 is built from 15 residues. Per germline, CDR1 MNHNS and CDR2 SASEGT. The germline V and J ends were trimmed by 7 bases and 0 bases, with 12 bases remaining between them. CDR3 protein: CASTVDASTNEKLFF. The CDR3 DNA sequence: TGTGCCAGCACCGTAGACGCGTCAACTAATGAAAAACTGTTTTTT.

This clonotype was detected a few times. Just one base apart from a much larger clone, this may be a read error. The chain uses TRBV5-1 and TRBJ1-1; 9 bases fit TRBD1. V dropped 3 bases and J dropped 1; count of bases not matched to a gene: 7. Germline V gene data show CDR1 as SGHRS and CDR2 as YFSETQ. This CDR3 comprises 16 residues. The CDR3 spells CASSSWDRAGNTEAFF. The CDR3, as DNA: TGCGCCAGCAGCTCGTGGGACAGGGCGGGGAACACTGAAGCTTTCTTT.

This clonotype was seen a few times. The chain is built from TRBV10-3 and TRBJ1-2, with a weak D call TRBD1 (5 bases). The CDR3 length is 15 residues. V gave up 6 bases and J gave up 1 base, with 15 bases separating them. Looked up from germline, CDR1 is ENHRY and CDR2 is SYGVKD. CDR3 residues: CAISKDNQRNYGYTF. The CDR3 DNA sequence: TGTGCCATCAGCAAGGACAACCAACGTAACTATGGCTACACCTTC.

The genes are TRBV12-3 or TRBV12-4 and TRBJ1-6; the match to TRBD1 covers 7 bases. CDR3 length: 16 amino acids. V was clipped by 6 bases and J by 2 bases; unmatched bases: 7. The CDR3 region has the DNA TGTGCCAGCAGCGCGGGACAGTTAGCCTATAATTCACCCCTCCACTTT. Translation gives CASSAGQLAYNSPLHF.

This clonotype was counted at least ten times. The V call is TRBV12-3 or TRBV12-4, the J call TRBJ2-3; 9 bases fit TRBD2. The CDR3 runs 16 residues. With V trimmed by 4 bases and J by 2 bases, 7 bases remained unmatched. For the CDR3, the DNA is TGTGCCAGCAGTTCCTTAGCGGGGGTGCCCACAGATACGCAGTATTTT. Residues: CASSSLAGVPTDTQYF.

The rearrangement uses TRBV14 and TRBJ2-1, with D perhaps matching TRBD1 or TRBD2 (5 bases each). CDR1 and CDR2 from the germline V gene are SGHDN and FVKESK. The CDR3 extends over 13 amino acids. The V and J ends lost 0 bases and 12 bases respectively, with 12 bases between them. The CDR3 coding sequence is TGTGCCAGCAGCCAAGATTTGGGGGACCTGCAGTTCTTC. Translating gives CASSQDLGDLQFF.

Only a few counts were recorded for this clonotype. The chain carries TRBV9 and TRBJ2-7; 10 bases are shared with TRBD1. The V gene's germline CDR1 is SGDLS and CDR2 YYNGEE. The CDR3 is 17 amino acids. The V gene end was trimmed by 1 base and the J gene end by 3 bases; junction bases not matched to a gene: 10. CDR3 nucleotides: TGTGCCAGCAGCGTATCCTTCGCGGGACAGGGGAGCTACGAGCAGTACTTC. Protein sequence: CASSVSFAGQGSYEQYF.

This clonotype was detected many times. The chain has TRBV5-5 and TRBJ2-5; 10 bases are shared with TRBD2. V was pared by 2 bases and J by 7 bases, with 8 bases of the junction left unmatched. In germline, CDR1 is SGHKS, CDR2 YYEKEE (reference sequence). CDR3 length: 15 residues. CDR3 bases: TGTGCCAGCAGCTTCGATGGGACTAGCGTCGGGACCCAGTACTTC. This encodes CASSFDGTSVGTQYF.

A few counts support this clonotype. This CDR3 reads CSARGRQRLSGANVLTF. DNA of the CDR3: TGCAGTGCTAGGGGGAGACAGCGACTCTCTGGGGCCAACGTCCTGACTTTC. The chain uses TRBV20-1 and TRBJ2-6; possibly TRBD1 or TRBD2 for D (5 bases each). CDR1 and CDR2 (germline): DFQATT, SNEGSKA (reference sequence). V lost 3 bases to trimming and J lost 0 bases, with 15 bases between them. The length of the CDR3 is 17 residues.

This clonotype was observed a handful of times. DNA for the CDR3: TGTGCCAGCAGTTTACGGCCTAATTCACCCCTCCACTTT. This translates into CASSLRPNSPLHF. The chain couples TRBV12-3 or TRBV12-4 to TRBJ1-6; D is unclear. CDR3 length equals 13 residues. Trimming stripped 2 bases from V and 6 bases from J, with 5 bases between.

For the CDR3, the DNA is TGTGCCAGCAGTCAACAGGGTCCCTATAGCAATCAGCCCCAGCATTTT. This encodes CASSQQGPYSNQPQHF. The chain carries TRBV6-1 and TRBJ1-5, with TRBD1 as a possible D gene (6 bases). CDR1 and CDR2 (germline): MNHNS, SASEGT. Trimming took 5 bases from V and 0 from J, leaving 14 bases between them. CDR3 size: 16 residues.

This clonotype was detected many times. The chain has TRBV6-6 and TRBJ1-2; D unresolved. Looked up from germline, CDR1 is MNHNY and CDR2 is SVGAGI (reference sequence). The CDR3 has 15 amino acids. The V and J ends lost 0 bases and 3 bases respectively, with 11 bases between them. The CDR3 bases are TGTGCCAGCAGTTACTCGCACAGCGCACACTATGGCTACACCTTC. It specifies CASSYSHSAHYGYTF.

V usage is TRBV6-1 and J usage is TRBJ1-6; 9 bases map to TRBD1. The V gene's germline CDR1 is MNHNS and CDR2 SASEGT. V dropped 7 bases and J dropped 13; count of bases not matched to a gene: 8. CDR3 size: 13 residues. In DNA form, the CDR3 reads TGTGCCAGCACCCGGGACAGGGCTACTCCCCTCCACTTT. Its translation: CASTRDRATPLHF.

This clonotype was seen only a few times. The J gene is TRBJ1-1, the V gene TRBV19; D unresolved. Germline assignment: CDR1 LNHDA and CDR2 SQIVND (reference sequence). Between the trimmed V and J ends, which lost 5 bases and 6 bases, there was a span of 13 bases. The length of the CDR3 is 13 residues. The CDR3 region has the DNA TGTGCCAGTAGTGCGTCCCGCTGGGCTGAAGCTTTCTTT. Translating gives CASSASRWAEAFF.

Of note for this clonotype: Given a much more abundant clone one base away, this may be a read error. The chain combines TRBV3-1 with TRBJ1-5; tentatively, D is TRBD1 (5 bases). This CDR3 has 13 amino acids. Germline V gene lookup returns CDR1 LGHDT and CDR2 YNNKEL (reference sequence). CDR3 sequence (DNA): TGTGCCAGCGGCCAAGATTGGGGGGAGCCCCAGCATTTT. Its translation: CASGQDWGEPQHF.

This clonotype appeared a few times. The J gene is TRBJ1-1, the V gene TRBV29-1; D is possibly TRBD1 (6 bases). This CDR3 spans 14 amino acids. CDR1 and CDR2 (germline): SQVTM, ANQGSEA. Trimming removed 2 bases from V and 4 bases from J, with 14 bases in between. The DNA of the CDR3 is TGCAGCGTTGAAACAGGGAGAGGTAGCACTGAAGCTTTCTTT. Translating it yields CSVETGRGSTEAFF.

The CDR3 DNA follows: TGTGCCGTAGGACAAACTGGACAGCCCCAGCATTTT. Protein sequence: CAVGQTGQPQHF. The chain carries TRBV10-3 and TRBJ1-5, with D perhaps matching TRBD1 (5 bases). This CDR3 contains 12 residues. The V end lost 11 bases, the J end lost 7 bases, and 15 bases lay between the germline ends. Germline V lookup: CDR1 ENHRY, CDR2 SYGVKD.

The chain is built from TRBV6-5 and TRBJ2-2; a weak D match, TRBD1 (6 bases). This CDR3 contains 16 residues. CDR1 is MNHEY and CDR2 is SVGAGI in the germline V gene. The germline V and J ends were trimmed by 0 bases and 6 bases, with 14 bases remaining between them. The CDR3 coding sequence is TGTGCCAGCAGTTACTCGACTACAGGGTACCCCGGGGAGCTGTTTTTT. Residues: CASSYSTTGYPGELFF.